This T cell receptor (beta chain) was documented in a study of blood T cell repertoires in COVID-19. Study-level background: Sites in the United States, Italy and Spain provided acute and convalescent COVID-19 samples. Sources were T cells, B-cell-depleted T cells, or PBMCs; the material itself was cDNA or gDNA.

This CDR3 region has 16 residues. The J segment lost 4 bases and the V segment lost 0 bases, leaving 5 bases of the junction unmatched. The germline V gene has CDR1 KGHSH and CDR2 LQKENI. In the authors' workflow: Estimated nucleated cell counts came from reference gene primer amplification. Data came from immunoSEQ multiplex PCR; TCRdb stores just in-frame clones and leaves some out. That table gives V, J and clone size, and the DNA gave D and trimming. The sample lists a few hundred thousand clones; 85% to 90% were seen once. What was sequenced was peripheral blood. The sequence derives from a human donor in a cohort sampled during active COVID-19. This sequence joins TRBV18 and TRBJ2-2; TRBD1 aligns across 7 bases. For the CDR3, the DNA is TGTGCCAGCTCACCACCGGACAGGCGGGCCACCGGGGAGCTGTTTTTT. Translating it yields CASSPPDRRATGELFF. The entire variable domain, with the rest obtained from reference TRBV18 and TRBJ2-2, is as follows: NAGVMQNPRHLVRRRGQEARLRCSPMKGHSHVYWYRQLPEEGLKFMVYLQKENIIDESGMPKERFSAEFPKEGPSILRIQQVVRGDSAAYFCASSPPDRRATGELFFGEGSRLTVL.